These T cell receptor beta chains were read from a single sample in a study of T cell responses to AZD1222 COVID-19 vaccine. Repertoires were generated with immunoSEQ multiplex PCR, while TCRdb's copy carries only in-frame clones and drops some. The table has about 170,000 clones, 85% to 95% seen once. The sequenced sample was peripheral blood, obtained on day 0 of AZD1222 vaccination. Receptor source: an adult in good health. Both conserved end residues are part of each CDR3. The D gene is left open where the match is weak. Some rows have no size entry. The others give once, few or many, or a class for an expanded clone.

V gene,clone size,J gene,D gene,CDR3 DNA,CDR3 protein
TRBV7-2,NA,TRBJ2-1,TRBD2,TGTGCCAGCAGCTTAGAATACCGACTAGCGGGAGTATACAATGAGCAGTTCTTC,CASSLEYRLAGVYNEQFF
TRBV24-1,NA,TRBJ2-3,TRBD2,TGTGCCACCACAATTACAGCGGGAGGGCCGGGCACAGATACGCAGTATTTT,CATTITAGGPGTDTQYF
TRBV18,once,TRBJ1-2,NA,TGTGCCAGCTCACAAGAAACCTATGGCTACACCTTC,CASSQETYGYTF
TRBV19,NA,TRBJ2-2,TRBD2,TGTGCCGCCAAGTCGGCGGGGGGTTCAGGGGAGCTGTTTTTT,CAAKSAGGSGELFF
TRBV6-5,NA,TRBJ1-4,TRBD1,TGTGCCAGCAGTAACCCGACAGGGGATAATGAAAAACTGTTTTTT,CASSNPTGDNEKLFF
TRBV25-1,NA,TRBJ2-7,TRBD1,TGTGCCAGCAGTGAACGGAGGACAGGGAGAGGGACCTACGAGCAGTACTTC,CASSERRTGRGTYEQYF
TRBV3-1/TRBV3-2,NA,TRBJ2-6,NA,TGTGCCAGCAGGAGGGGTTCTGAGGGGGCCAACGTCCTGACTTTC,CASRRGSEGANVLTF
TRBV28,NA,TRBJ2-7,TRBD2,TGTGCCAGCAGTTTAGGGGCGGCGGGAGAGGGTTACGAGCAGTACTTC,CASSLGAAGEGYEQYF
TRBV18,NA,TRBJ1-1,TRBD1,TGTGCCAGCTCACCGACAGGGGGCACTGAAGCTTTCTTT,CASSPTGGTEAFF
TRBV10-3,NA,TRBJ1-1,NA,TGTGCCATCAGTGATAGTGGACAGATAAACACTGAAGCTTTCTTT,CAISDSGQINTEAFF
TRBV11-2,once,TRBJ2-5,NA,TGTGCCAGCAGCTTAGTGGGTTTCCCTTGGCAAGAGACCCAGTACTTC,CASSLVGFPWQETQYF
TRBV6-5,NA,TRBJ2-7,NA,TGTGCCAGCAGTTACTCAACAGCAAATTCCTACGAGCAGTACTTC,CASSYSTANSYEQYF
TRBV28,NA,TRBJ1-5,NA,TGTGCCACCGAAGCCGCGGGGCGGAGGAGTCAGCCCCAGCATTTT,CATEAAGRRSQPQHF
TRBV6-5,NA,TRBJ2-1,TRBD2,TGTGCCAGCAGTTACGGACCTAGCGGGAGGACGAATGAGCAGTTCTTC,CASSYGPSGRTNEQFF
TRBV11-2,NA,TRBJ1-1,NA,TGTGCCAGCAGCTTAGTAGTCGTGGCGGGCACTGAAGCTTTCTTT,CASSLVVVAGTEAFF
TRBV9,NA,TRBJ2-1,TRBD2,TGTGCCAGCAGCGCCAGCTTACTAGCGAAGGGCAATGAGCAGTTCTTC,CASSASLLAKGNEQFF
TRBV19,NA,TRBJ1-2,NA,TGTGCCAGTAGTCCTCCACTGAGCTATGGCTACACCTTC,CASSPPLSYGYTF
TRBV3-1/TRBV3-2,NA,TRBJ1-5,NA,TGTGCCAGCAGCCAAGATGGGCAGACCCAGCATTTT,CASSQDGQTQHF
TRBV18,NA,TRBJ2-3,TRBD2,TGTGCCAGCTCACCCTTAGCGGGAGCCGGAACAGATACGCAGTATTTT,CASSPLAGAGTDTQYF
TRBV10-1,NA,TRBJ1-2,NA,TGCGCCAGCAGTGAATTTCTGGGGGGAGAGGGCTACACCTTC,CASSEFLGGEGYTF
TRBV19,NA,TRBJ2-3,NA,TGTGCCAGTACCCCGTTAGGACAGACCACAGATACGCAGTATTTT,CASTPLGQTTDTQYF
TRBV29-1,NA,TRBJ1-4,NA,TGCAGCGTTGAAGGGGGCTGGGGGCTGTTTTTT,CSVEGGWGLFF
TRBV10-3,NA,TRBJ1-6,TRBD1,TGTGCCATCAGTGAGGGACAGGGGAATTCACCCCTCCACTTT,CAISEGQGNSPLHF
TRBV28,NA,TRBJ1-5,NA,TGTGCCAGCAGTTTTTCGCGACAGAGCAATCAGCCCCAGCATTTT,CASSFSRQSNQPQHF
TRBV2,NA,TRBJ2-2,NA,TGTGCCAGCAGTGAAGCTTTTGGGCTGATGAACACCGGGGAGCTGTTTTTT,CASSEAFGLMNTGELFF
TRBV10-3,once,TRBJ1-1,TRBD1,TGTGCCATCAGTGAGCGGGGACAGGGAGGGAGGATGAACACTGAAGCTTTCTTT,CAISERGQGGRMNTEAFF
TRBV9,NA,TRBJ2-5,TRBD1,TGTGCCAGCAGCGTAGGGGGACAGCAAGAGACCCAGTACTTC,CASSVGGQQETQYF
TRBV2,NA,TRBJ1-2,NA,TGTGCCAGCCGTCCAGACGATTCCGTCCGGTACACCTTC,CASRPDDSVRYTF
TRBV5-1,NA,TRBJ1-1,NA,TGCGCCAGCAGCTTGGACACCCTAAACACTGAAGCTTTCTTT,CASSLDTLNTEAFF
TRBV7-9,NA,TRBJ1-5,NA,TGTGCCAGCAGCGACGGGACCAATCAGCCCCAGCATTTT,CASSDGTNQPQHF
TRBV19,few,TRBJ1-3,TRBD1,TGTGCCAGCTTCGTCAGGGGGCTCTCTGGAAACACCATATATTTT,CASFVRGLSGNTIYF
TRBV6-6,once,TRBJ1-1,NA,TGTGCCAGCAGCGGGAGGGCTCCTATGAACACTGAAGCTTTCTTT,CASSGRAPMNTEAFF
TRBV27,NA,TRBJ2-7,NA,TGTGCCAGCAGGCCCTCGGCCTACGAGCAGTACTTC,CASRPSAYEQYF
TRBV5-1,NA,TRBJ1-1,NA,TGCGCCAGCAGCTTGGAGGGGTTTCGGGGGATAAACACTGAAGCTTTCTTT,CASSLEGFRGINTEAFF
TRBV11-2,NA,TRBJ1-5,NA,TGTGCCAGCAGCTTAGAAGACGATCAGCCCCAGCATTTT,CASSLEDDQPQHF
TRBV5-6,NA,TRBJ1-6,NA,TGTGCCAGCAGCTTGGTGCAATCACCCCTCCACTTT,CASSLVQSPLHF
TRBV19,NA,TRBJ1-5,TRBD1,TGTGCCAGTAGTACGACAGGGGGGGACAATCAGCCCCAGCATTTT,CASSTTGGDNQPQHF
TRBV5-1,once,TRBJ1-2,NA,TGCGCCAGCAGCCGGACGGGGAACTATGGCTACACCTTC,CASSRTGNYGYTF
TRBV5-1,NA,TRBJ2-3,TRBD2,TGCGCCAGCAGTCTGCGCACGACTAGCGGAATCACAGATACGCAGTATTTT,CASSLRTTSGITDTQYF
TRBV4-2,NA,TRBJ1-1,TRBD1,TGTGCCAGCAGCCAACAGGGGGCGTCGGTTAACACTGAAGCTTTCTTT,CASSQQGASVNTEAFF
TRBV30,NA,TRBJ1-1,NA,TGTGCCTGGAAGGGGTTTAGCACTGAAGCTTTCTTT,CAWKGFSTEAFF
TRBV2,NA,TRBJ1-1,NA,TGTGCCAGCATCGAAACGGGCGCAACTGAAGCTTTCTTT,CASIETGATEAFF
TRBV6-1,NA,TRBJ1-1,NA,TGTGCCAGCAGTGAACAGCTGAACACTGAAGCTTTCTTT,CASSEQLNTEAFF
TRBV3-1/TRBV3-2,once,TRBJ1-1,TRBD1,TGTGCCAGCAGCCAGGCGACAGGGGCCGGGGGAGCTTTCTTT,CASSQATGAGGAFF
TRBV5-1,NA,TRBJ1-1,NA,TGCGCCAGCAGCTTGGCAGGCGGGGACACTGAAGCTTTCTTT,CASSLAGGDTEAFF
TRBV3-1/TRBV3-2,NA,TRBJ1-3,NA,TGTGCCAGCAGCCCTTCGGCCGGGACCGCGGGTGGAAACACCATATATTTT,CASSPSAGTAGGNTIYF
TRBV15,NA,TRBJ2-7,TRBD2,TGTGCCACCAGCAAGGGACAAGCGGGAGGATACGAGCAGTACTTC,CATSKGQAGGYEQYF
TRBV2,NA,TRBJ1-5,NA,TGTGCCAGTTGCGTGAATCAGCCCCAGCATTTT,CASCVNQPQHF
TRBV13,NA,TRBJ1-6,TRBD1,TGTGCCAGCAGCTTAGGGGGGACAGGGGATTCACCCCTCCACTTT,CASSLGGTGDSPLHF
TRBV20-1,NA,TRBJ1-1,NA,TGCAGTGCTAGTAGGCGGCGGAACACTGAAGCTTTCTTT,CSASRRRNTEAFF
TRBV9,few,TRBJ1-3,TRBD1,TGTGCCAGCAGCGTAGTTCAGGACAGGCCTGGAAACACCATATATTTT,CASSVVQDRPGNTIYF
TRBV2,NA,TRBJ1-5,NA,TGTGCCAGCAGTGAAAGGGGTCCGGCCAATCAGCCCCAGCATTTT,CASSERGPANQPQHF
TRBV15,once,TRBJ2-1,TRBD2,TGTGCCACTGCTTGGGCTAGCGGCTACAATGAGCAGTTCTTC,CATAWASGYNEQFF
TRBV2,NA,TRBJ1-1,TRBD1,TGTGCCAGCAGGGCGGACAGGGGGAACACTGAAGCTTTCTTT,CASRADRGNTEAFF
TRBV3-1/TRBV3-2,NA,TRBJ1-1,TRBD1,TGTGCCAGCAGCCAACACGGACAGGGTTTTAATGAAGCTTTCTTT,CASSQHGQGFNEAFF
TRBV27,once,TRBJ2-7,NA,TGTGCCAGCAGTCCGACGGGCCACTACGAGCAGTACTTC,CASSPTGHYEQYF
TRBV18,NA,TRBJ1-1,TRBD1,TGTGCCAGCTCACCAACACAGGGGGTCTACATGAACACTGAAGCTTTCTTT,CASSPTQGVYMNTEAFF
TRBV7-9,NA,TRBJ1-5,NA,TGTGCCAGCAGCTCTGGGAATCAGCCCCAGCATTTT,CASSSGNQPQHF